A single sample is the source of the 5 T cell receptor beta chains below, sequenced in a study of blood T cell repertoires in COVID-19. Method: immunoSEQ multiplex PCR; TCRdb's copy keeps in-frame clones and lacks some. The top ten clones hold less than 20% of a sample with some 110,000 clones, around four fifths of them seen once. Sequences were obtained from peripheral blood. Receptor source: a woman in her seventies with acute or convalescent COVID-19.

This clone turned up a few times. The chain joins TRBV19 to TRBJ2-3; 7 nucleotides agree with TRBD2. The ends lost 7 bases at V and 14 bases at J; junction bases unmatched: 15. The CDR3 is made up of 13 amino acids. Germline CDR1 reads LNHDA; CDR2 reads SQIVND (reference sequence). The CDR3 here is CASTNPGLVKWYF. The CDR3 DNA sequence: TGTGCCAGTACCAATCCAGGACTAGTCAAGTGGTATTTT.

The chain joins TRBV3-1 (or the pseudogene TRBV3-2) to TRBJ1-5; 8 bases line up with TRBD1. Trimming took 0 bases from V and 7 from J; bases not matched to a gene: 5. This CDR3 is built from 15 residues. Germline values: CDR1 LGHDT, CDR2 YNNKEL (reference sequence). This chain's CDR3 is CASSQDLTGAQPQHF. The CDR3 DNA reads TGTGCCAGCAGCCAAGATTTGACAGGGGCCCAGCCCCAGCATTTT.

V and J are TRBV6-2 or TRBV6-3 and TRBJ1-5, with TRBD1 as a possible D gene (5 bases). The CDR3 runs to 14 residues. CDR1 MNHEY and CDR2 SVGEGT come from the germline V gene. Trimming took 6 bases from V and 2 from J, leaving 11 bases between them. The CDR3 coding sequence is TGTGCCAGCAGCCCAGGGAGTGGCAATCAGCCCCAGCATTTT. It specifies CASSPGSGNQPQHF.

The chain is built from TRBV6-5 and TRBJ1-4; a possible D gene is TRBD1 (5 bases). V was cut by 7 bases and J by 2 bases, with 14 bases left in between. Per germline, CDR1 MNHEY and CDR2 SVGAGI. The CDR3 has 15 amino acids. CDR3 protein: CASTRRWGTNEKLFF. CDR3 DNA: TGTGCCAGCACCCGCAGGTGGGGCACTAATGAAAAACTGTTTTTT.

The chain combines TRBV7-2 with TRBJ2-2, with a weak D call TRBD1 (6 bases). The CDR3 length is 14 residues. Between the trimmed V and J ends, which lost 4 bases and 4 bases, there was a span of 10 bases. Germline values: CDR1 SGHTA, CDR2 FQGNSA. Here the CDR3 reads CASSYTGPTGELFF. CDR3 DNA: TGTGCCAGCAGCTATACAGGGCCCACCGGGGAGCTGTTTTTT.